This is a list of T cell receptor beta chains from one sample in a study of T cell responses to AZD1222 COVID-19 vaccine. Method: immunoSEQ multiplex PCR; TCRdb's copy keeps in-frame clones and lacks some. The profile covers 20,000 to 25,000 clones, with about nine tenths appearing a single time and roughly 30% taken by the ten largest. Sequences were derived from peripheral blood, sampled 28 days after the second AZD1222 dose. The receptors shown here come from an adult who received the AZD1222 COVID-19 vaccine. Each CDR3 is given without its conserved first and last residue. D genes are given only for firm matches.

TRBJ1-4,TRBD1,TRBV27,ASSWGRGREKLF
TRBJ1-6,.,TRBV18,ASSLEGYNSPLH
TRBJ2-7,TRBD2,TRBV20-1,SALGGREQY
TRBJ2-2,.,TRBV6-4,ASSDSNNPPGELF
TRBJ2-1,.,TRBV7-2,ASSLYYYNEQF
TRBJ2-7,.,TRBV5-1,ASSLEGFGDEQY
TRBJ2-2,.,TRBV15,ATSSVGLENTGELF
TRBJ1-1,TRBD1,TRBV5-4,ASRLGTGLTANTEAF
TRBJ2-1,TRBD2,TRBV3-1/TRBV3-2,ASSQGGGLAVYNEQF
TRBJ1-5,.,TRBV6-6,ASSYHPVGSNQPQH
TRBJ1-1,.,TRBV6-5,ASREGHANTEAF
TRBJ2-7,TRBD2,TRBV10-3,AISESVRAVAGLTYEQY
TRBJ1-1,.,TRBV28,ASSTPVLRAEAF
TRBJ2-5,.,TRBV2,ASSGPRRGGETQY
TRBJ2-7,.,TRBV29-1,SVASGTSYEQY
TRBJ2-1,.,TRBV5-1,ASSFTAGDNNEQF
TRBJ2-1,.,TRBV11-3,ASSQRGAEQF
TRBJ1-4,.,TRBV5-5,ASSPPRGGVGEKLF
TRBJ2-7,.,TRBV6-5,ASSYSLDSSYEQY
TRBJ1-3,.,TRBV6-5,ASSYGQLASGNTIY
TRBJ2-6,.,TRBV12-3/TRBV12-4,ASSLAGANVLT
TRBJ2-7,.,TRBV2,ASRSYREQY